This T cell receptor (beta chain) derives from a study of T cells after yellow fever vaccination (dated by TCRdb to the late 2010s). Broadly, across the study: The SMART-Seq v4 Ultra Low Input RNA kit was used to prepare libraries from fractions with low cell numbers. Two healthy male donors, one aged 18 to 30 and one aged 30 to 40 years, made up the cohort. Blood samples were taken at several timepoints before and after primary and secondary immunization, and bulk PBMC replicates and cell subsets were isolated. Bulk TCR alpha and beta repertoires were sequenced longitudinally to track T-cell clones before and after primary and booster YFV17D yellow fever vaccination. The full study reports these points: A small share of clonotypes was detected in both CD4 and CD8 compartments, with the overlap likely arising from convergent recombination. Because only two donors were included in the study, the extent to which the findings can be generalized is limited. Compared with the primary T-cell response, the secondary T-cell response was weaker but faster, peaking on day 5 rather than day 15. Because abundant contaminating clonotypes from the bulk population could be contained in FACS-sorted repertoires, computational filtering was required. After the booster, most of the clones that had expanded following primary vaccination were detected again (roughly 97% of CD4 and around 90% of CD8), which suggests that memory was broadly maintained.

In this sample, this clonotype turned up many times. What antigen it recognizes has not been identified. There are no base qualities to consult, and no much larger clone falls within one base. Synthesis of TCR cDNA relied on 5'RACE template switching, a step that introduced a universal primer site along with unique molecular identifiers. cDNA synthesis was primed from both the TCR alpha and TCR beta constant segments. Library amplification involved two PCR steps, and the second step added sample barcodes and sequencing adapters. Sequencing of the libraries was done on either Illumina HiSeq 2500 (2x100 bp) or NovaSeq (2x150 bp). The source study handled its data this way. MIGEC was used to demultiplex reads and collapse the reads into UMI consensus sequences, and MiXCR was used for V(D)J alignment. Clonotypes responding to the vaccine were identified with edgeR on replicate PBMC samples, with the criteria of FDR below 0.01 and a log2 fold change above 5 up to day 15. Each bulk clonotype was labeled CD4 or CD8 based on which sequenced repertoire, CD4 or CD8, contained the clonotype at higher abundance. TCRdb's own reprocessing of the public reads used fastp at Q25 and MiXCR and kept productive beta chains. Rows are unified per CDR3 protein, each entry keeping the most common DNA and genes. TCRdb's processing, not the study's, gives the V and J calls here. Across this sample there are about 150,000 distinct CDR3 sequences, with under 8% seen only once. The ten most abundant clones make up approximately 0.59% of the sample.

The germline V gene yields SQVTM for CDR1 and ANQGSEA for CDR2. The CDR3 goes from the cysteine to the phenylalanine over 14 residues. The read is trimmed to its CDR3 DNA, 42 bases read in frame from base 1. V is reduced by 0 bases and J by 2 bases, leaving a spacing of 10 bases between them. Explained via the paper, the treatment or condition label denotes: live attenuated yellow fever vaccine strain. PBMCs were isolated from peripheral blood using a standard Ficoll-Paque protocol. Dynabeads CD4 and CD8 positive selection kits were used to isolate CD4 and CD8 T-cell fractions. RNA was extracted with TriZol from bulk PBMCs, CD4 and CD8 fractions, and dextramer-positive and dextramer-negative fractions.

The receptor was derived from a man in his thirties or forties who received the YFV17D yellow fever vaccine. The sequence is built from TRBV29-1 and TRBJ1-2, with an unclear D gene assignment. Sequenced here: CD4+ T cells sorted from PBMCs, sampled 10 days after the yellow fever booster vaccination. Read as DNA, the sequence is TGCAGCGTTGAAGATCGTGGGAGGAACTATGGCTACACCTTC. This sequence encodes CSVEDRGRNYGYTF.